These 16 T cell receptor beta chains were sequenced from one sample in a study of Ad26.COV2.S vaccination and SARS-CoV-2 variants. Clones were read by immunoSEQ multiplex PCR, and TCRdb kept only the in-frame ones, dropping some. The sample contains some 340,000 clones, around four fifths of which appear only once. Treatment of the sample: 15 to 20 received Ad26.COV2.S at low or high dose, single or two shots; 5 received placebo; per-sample allocation not given. Samples analyzed were those drawn on day 63 after the first vaccine or placebo injection. The sample here was peripheral blood, taken in a trial of Ad26.COV2.S vaccine versus placebo. The receptor set was obtained from a person between 18 and 65 years old who received the Ad26.COV2.S COVID-19 vaccine or a placebo.

The chain uses TRBV12-5 and TRBJ2-6; D is unclear. The V end was cut by 2 bases, the J end by 1 base, with 6 bases between. Germline assignment: CDR1 LGHNT and CDR2 FRNRAP. The CDR3 has 15 amino acids. The CDR3 DNA sequence: TGTGCTAGTGGTTTGATGTTATCTGGGGCCAACGTCCTGACTTTC. Protein sequence: CASGLMLSGANVLTF.

The rearrangement uses TRBV15 and TRBJ1-4; tentatively, D is TRBD1 (5 bases). The CDR3 length is 19 residues. The germline V and J ends were trimmed by 3 bases and 0 bases, with 20 bases remaining between them. Germline V lookup: CDR1 LNHNV, CDR2 YYDKDF (reference sequence). The DNA for the CDR3 is TGTGCCACCAGCAGCCCACCGGGACTTCACCCTGCAACTAATGAAAAACTGTTTTTT. Its translation is CATSSPPGLHPATNEKLFF.

The rearrangement links TRBV7-2 to TRBJ1-3, with 7 nucleotides matching TRBD1. CDR1 and CDR2 (germline): SGHTA, FQGNSA. This CDR3 is built from 17 residues. V lost 2 bases and J lost 1; bases outside the gene matches: 8. CDR3 region: CASSLKGQTLSGNTIYF. The DNA of the CDR3 is TGTGCCAGCAGCTTAAAGGGACAGACTCTTTCTGGAAACACCATATATTTT. The full variable domain, with the rest looked up from reference TRBV7-2 and TRBJ1-3, is GAGVSQSPSNKVTEKGKDVELRCDPISGHTALYWYRQSLGQGLEFLIYFQGNSAPDKSGLPSDRFSAERTGGSVSTLTIQRTQQEDSAVYLCASSLKGQTLSGNTIYFGEGSWLTVV.

The chain recombines TRBV19 with TRBJ2-7; 9 bases map to TRBD1. V was pared by 4 bases and J by 0 bases, with 7 bases of the junction left unmatched. The CDR3 totals 16 residues. Germline V gene data show CDR1 as LNHDA and CDR2 as SQIVND (reference sequence). The CDR3 sequence is CASSTLTGGGSYEQYF. In DNA form, the CDR3 reads TGTGCCAGTAGTACTTTGACAGGGGGAGGCTCCTACGAGCAGTACTTC.

The chain combines TRBV7-8 with TRBJ2-5, with TRBD2 matching over 7 bases. The CDR3 is made up of 19 amino acids. V lost 5 bases, J lost 1 base, and 19 bases stayed unmatched. Germline loops: CDR1 SGHVS, CDR2 FQNEAQ. The CDR3: CASSVTPGLYDRGQETQYF. The CDR3 DNA follows: TGTGCCAGCAGCGTGACTCCGGGACTATACGATCGGGGCCAAGAGACCCAGTACTTC.

The chain links TRBV19 to TRBJ1-3; D is unclear. This CDR3 has 13 amino acids. Germline CDR1 and CDR2: LNHDA and SQIVND (reference sequence). V was clipped by 3 bases and J by 0 bases, with 3 bases between them. For the CDR3, the DNA is TGTGCCAGTAGTATTGACTCTGGAAACACCATATATTTT. This sequence encodes CASSIDSGNTIYF.

V usage is TRBV20-1 and J usage is TRBJ2-1; D gene ambiguous. Germline CDR1 and CDR2: DFQATT and SNEGSKA (reference sequence). V was cut by 6 bases and J by 7 bases, with 10 bases left in between. The CDR3 totals 11 residues. The CDR3 protein is CSAENGNEQFF. CDR3 bases: TGCAGTGCGGAGAATGGGAATGAGCAGTTCTTC.

About this clone itself: The sample has other DNA sequences that encode this CDR3 too. The V call is TRBV19, the J call TRBJ1-5, with D unclear. Germline V gene data show CDR1 as LNHDA and CDR2 as SQIVND (reference sequence). The CDR3 has 12 amino acids. V was pared by 3 bases and J by 0 bases, with 0 bases between. CDR3 sequence: CASSISNQPQHF. The CDR3 region has the DNA TGTGCCAGTAGTATTAGCAATCAGCCCCAGCATTTT.

The chain is built from TRBV5-4 and TRBJ2-5; TRBD1 matches 7 bases. The junction had 9 bases not matched to a gene; V was cut back by 4 bases and J by 0 bases. The CDR3 consists of 16 residues. Germline V gives CDR1 SGHNT, CDR2 YYREEE (reference sequence). In DNA, the CDR3 is TGTGCCAGCAGCCGGCGCCCCGGGACAGACCAAGAGACCCAGTACTTC. Encoded protein: CASSRRPGTDQETQYF.

As for this clone: This sample also contains other DNA sequences that code for the same CDR3. The rearrangement joins TRBV5-4 to TRBJ2-2, with D perhaps matching TRBD2 (6 bases). Germline loops: CDR1 SGHNT, CDR2 YYREEE (reference sequence). V lost 1 base to trimming and J lost 5 bases, with 18 bases between them. The CDR3 contains 17 residues. In DNA form, the CDR3 reads TGTGCCAGCAGCTTGCGGGGGACCCGAGTGAATACCGGGGAGCTGTTTTTT. Its translation is CASSLRGTRVNTGELFF.

The genes are TRBV5-4 and TRBJ2-7; a possible D gene is TRBD2 (6 bases). The germline gives CDR1 SGHNT, CDR2 YYREEE (reference sequence). V was clipped by 4 bases and J by 2 bases, with 7 bases between them. CDR3 size: 12 residues. For the CDR3, the DNA is TGTGCCAGCAGCCGACTAGCCTACGAGCAGTACTTC. It encodes CASSRLAYEQYF.

The chain's CDR3 is CASSQGSTDNTEAFF. The CDR3 nucleotides are TGCGCCAGCAGCCAGGGCTCGACTGACAACACTGAAGCTTTCTTT. The chain joins TRBV4-1 to TRBJ1-1; D is uncertain. This CDR3 region has 15 residues. Germline CDR1 MGHRA, CDR2 YSYEKL. With 3 bases removed from V and 2 bases from J, the gap between germline ends came to 13 bases.

J is TRBJ1-3 and V is TRBV18; a weak D match, TRBD1 (5 bases). Germline assignment: CDR1 KGHSH and CDR2 LQKENI. The CDR3 extends over 15 amino acids. V dropped 6 bases and J dropped 8 bases, with 20 bases sitting between them. CDR3: CASSPAGDPTYTIYF. The CDR3, as DNA: TGTGCCAGCTCGCCTGCCGGGGACCCAACTTACACCATATATTTT.

The V call is TRBV12-3 or TRBV12-4, the J call TRBJ2-1; no clear D. The length of the CDR3 is 11 residues. Trimming pared 5 bases from V and 7 bases from J, leaving 6 bases between. For the CDR3, the DNA is TGTGCCAGCAGTGGTGGGAATGAGCAGTTCTTC. Its protein is CASSGGNEQFF.

In this sample, this clone turned up a few times. The chain employs TRBV6-5 and TRBJ1-2, with 7 bases lining up with TRBD1. The CDR3 length is 15 residues. V was clipped by 4 bases and J by 2 bases; unmatched bases: 7. Per germline, CDR1 MNHEY and CDR2 SVGAGI. In nucleotides, the CDR3 is TGTGCCAGCAGTTCCACGACAGGGCGGAACTATGGCTACACCTTC. Protein: CASSSTTGRNYGYTF.

The rearrangement uses TRBV28 and TRBJ2-7; TRBD1 matches 9 bases. Per germline, CDR1 MDHEN and CDR2 SYDVKM. The CDR3 is made up of 16 amino acids. Trimming cost V 3 bases and J 2 bases; bases outside gene matches: 8. The CDR3 is CASSFSGTGRTYEQYF. In nucleotides, the CDR3 is TGTGCCAGCAGTTTTTCCGGGACAGGGAGGACCTACGAGCAGTACTTC.